This TCR beta chain appears in the sequencing data of a study of a mutant IDH1 vaccine in newly diagnosed glioma. Only a few counts were recorded for this clone. The antigen remains undetermined. Clones were sequenced by immunoSEQ multiplex PCR, and TCRdb holds only the in-frame ones, with some missing. The data show tens of thousands of clones, around nine tenths seen once. The CDR3 extends over 11 amino acids. Germline V lookup: CDR1 SNHLY, CDR2 FYNNEI. Trimming took off 7 bases at V and 7 bases at J, with 10 bases between the two ends. Time point described: week 35, safety follow-up. With topical imiquimod, each dose of the vaccine consisted of 300 ug of mutant IDH1 20-mer peptide.

The material was PBMCs, obtained from a glioma patient whose treatment included an IDH1 peptide vaccine. The clonotype was recovered from a young man with glioma. This chain joins TRBV2 and TRBJ1-1; tentative D call: TRBD1 (5 bases). The DNA of the CDR3 is TGTGCCAGCAAACTGAGGGGTGAAGCTTTCTTT. Protein: CASKLRGEAFF. The complete variable domain, with remaining parts taken from reference TRBV2 and TRBJ1-1, reads EPEVTQTPSHQVTQMGQEVILRCVPISNHLYFYWYRQILGQKVEFLVSFYNNEISEKSEIFDDQFSVERPDGSNFTLKIRSTKLEDSAMYFCASKLRGEAFFGQGTRLTVV.